Shown below are 16 T cell receptor beta chains from a single sample sequenced in a study of cytomegalovirus exposure and HLA in healthy donors. PCR employed 60 Vbeta and 13 Jbeta primers. Data came from immunoSEQ multiplex PCR; TCRdb stores just in-frame clones and leaves some out. The sample shows 150,000 to 200,000 clones, 75% to 90% of them seen only once. Sequences were obtained from PBMCs. These receptors came from a male donor in good health and CMV-seropositive.

V gene TRBV7-3 combines with J gene TRBJ2-7, with TRBD2 matching over 8 bases. Trimming at V came to 5 bases and at J to 1 base, leaving 4 bases not matched to a gene. The CDR3 covers 14 residues. From germline, CDR1 is SGHTA and CDR2 FQGTGA. CDR3 DNA sequence: TGTGCCAGCAGCCCGAGCGGGAGTTCCTACGAGCAGTACTTC. This translates into CASSPSGSSYEQYF.

V usage is TRBV28 and J usage is TRBJ1-2; D might be TRBD1 (6 bases). The germline CDR1 and CDR2 sequences are MDHEN and SYDVKM. The length of the CDR3 is 15 residues. V was trimmed by 7 bases and J by 6 bases, leaving 21 bases between them. In DNA, the CDR3 is TGTGCCAGCACCTCCGGTCGGGGGGGCAAAGATGGCTACACCTTC. This codes for CASTSGRGGKDGYTF.

The CDR3: CAWSEQGQGSNQPQHF. In DNA form, the CDR3 reads TGTGCCTGGAGTGAACAGGGACAGGGAAGCAATCAGCCCCAGCATTTT. This rearrangement joins TRBV30 to TRBJ1-5, with TRBD1 matching 9 bases. Germline CDR1 GTSNPN, CDR2 SVGIG (reference sequence). V gave up 1 base and J gave up 1 base; unmatched junction bases: 5. This CDR3 is built from 16 residues. The entire variable domain, with the rest obtained from reference TRBV30 and TRBJ1-5, is as follows: SQTIHQWPATLVQPVGSPLSLECTVEGTSNPNLYWYRQAAGRGLQLLFYSVGIGQISSEVPQNLSASRPQDRQFILSSKKLLLSDSGFYLCAWSEQGQGSNQPQHFGDGTRLSIL.

The chain combines TRBV11-2 with TRBJ1-2; D uncertain. Germline V gene data show CDR1 as SGHAT and CDR2 as FQNNGV. This CDR3 has 15 residues. Trimming shortened V by 1 base and J by 5 bases, and 14 bases separated the two germline ends. DNA for the CDR3: TGTGCCAGCAGCTTAGGGGCAGGTCCCTTTTATGGCTACACCTTC. The encoded protein is CASSLGAGPFYGYTF.

The CDR3 loop reads CASSQGKVPGSYGYTF. The CDR3 DNA reads TGCGCCAGCAGCCAAGGGAAGGTCCCAGGGTCCTATGGCTACACCTTC. J is TRBJ1-2 and V is TRBV4-1; possible D gene TRBD1, 5 bases. Germline lookup yields CDR1 MGHRA and CDR2 YSYEKL. Trimming left V 1 base short and J 4 bases short, with 16 bases between. The length of the CDR3 is 16 residues.

The chain combines TRBV9 with TRBJ1-1; 9 bases fit TRBD1. The CDR3 totals 14 residues. Trimming cost V 0 bases and J 10 bases; bases outside gene matches: 7. CDR1 and CDR2 (germline): SGDLS, YYNGEE. CDR3 region: CASSVVTGGLGAFF. DNA for the CDR3: TGTGCCAGCAGCGTAGTAACAGGGGGCTTGGGAGCTTTCTTT. The full variable domain, in which reference TRBV9 and TRBJ1-1 provide the parts outside the CDR3, is DSGVTQTPKHLITATGQRVTLRCSPRSGDLSVYWYQQSLDQGLQFLIQYYNGEERAKGNILERFSAQQFPDLHSELNLSSLELGDSALYFCASSVVTGGLGAFFGQGTRLTVV.

The chain links TRBV11-3 to TRBJ1-1; D perhaps matches TRBD1 (6 bases). This CDR3 contains 13 residues. The germline gives CDR1 SGHNT, CDR2 YENEEA. V lost 1 base and J lost 8, with 11 bases in between. This CDR3 is CASSLGNRVEAFF. CDR3 in DNA: TGTGCCAGCAGCTTAGGAAACAGGGTGGAAGCTTTCTTT.

The chain has TRBV9 and TRBJ2-5; no firm D call. V shed 0 bases and J shed 5 bases, with 20 bases lying between them. The CDR3 contains 17 residues. CDR1 is SGDLS, CDR2 YYNGEE, per germline. The CDR3, as DNA: TGTGCCAGCAGCGTAGATGTAGGCGGCCACATTAGGGAGACCCAGTACTTC. Translating it yields CASSVDVGGHIRETQYF.

The chain is built from TRBV7-8 and TRBJ2-2, with TRBD2 matching 12 bases. This CDR3 contains 18 residues. Germline V gene data show CDR1 as SGHVS and CDR2 as FQNEAQ. With 1 base clipped from V and 4 bases from J, the junction kept 7 bases outside the gene matches. The CDR3 sequence is CASSLGASGRAGTGELFF. For the CDR3, the DNA is TGTGCCAGCAGCTTAGGGGCTAGCGGGAGGGCCGGCACCGGGGAGCTGTTTTTT.

The V call is TRBV11-1, the J call TRBJ2-6; D is perhaps TRBD2 (5 bases). With 4 bases removed from V and 6 bases from J, the gap between germline ends came to 10 bases. Germline values: CDR1 SGHAT, CDR2 FQDESV (reference sequence). This CDR3 spans 14 amino acids. The CDR3 here is CASSSTAEANVLTF. The CDR3 coding sequence is TGTGCCAGCAGCTCAACAGCGGAGGCCAACGTCCTGACTTTC.

This sequence joins TRBV15 and TRBJ2-3, with 10 bases identical to TRBD2. Germline V gene sequence: CDR1 LNHNV, CDR2 YYDKDF (reference sequence). The CDR3 runs to 18 residues. With 0 bases clipped from V and 2 bases from J, the junction kept 8 bases outside the gene matches. CDR3 in DNA: TGTGCCACCAGCAGAGATATCACTAGCGGGAATCACACAGATACGCAGTATTTT. Translation: CATSRDITSGNHTDTQYF.

The chain carries TRBV5-6 and TRBJ1-2, with D tentatively TRBD1 (5 bases). Trimming left V 4 bases short and J 4 bases short, with 23 bases between. The CDR3 loop spans 17 amino acids. Germline V lookup: CDR1 SGHDT, CDR2 YYEEEE. The CDR3 region is CASSLPGWGTKAYGYTF. For the CDR3, the DNA is TGTGCCAGCAGCCTCCCCGGGTGGGGGACTAAGGCCTATGGCTACACCTTC.

The chain links TRBV9 to TRBJ1-5, with D uncertain. Germline V lookup: CDR1 SGDLS, CDR2 YYNGEE. The CDR3 consists of 14 residues. V gave up 3 bases and J gave up 3 bases, with 10 bases separating them. The CDR3 reads CASSAGLLNQPQHF. DNA for the CDR3: TGTGCCAGCAGCGCCGGACTTCTCAATCAGCCCCAGCATTTT.

The chain has TRBV7-3 and TRBJ2-7; no clear D. The CDR3 extends over 13 amino acids. Between the trimmed V and J ends, which lost 3 bases and 3 bases, there was a span of 9 bases. CDR1 and CDR2 from the germline V gene are SGHTA and FQGTGA. DNA of the CDR3: TGTGCCAGCAGCTTTGCGAGCGACTACGAGCAGTACTTC. Protein sequence: CASSFASDYEQYF.

V is TRBV19 and J is TRBJ2-2; 8 nucleotides agree with TRBD1. The germline V gene has CDR1 LNHDA and CDR2 SQIVND (reference sequence). The CDR3 runs 15 residues. Germline trimming cut 6 bases from V and 8 bases from J; bases unmatched to any gene: 11. The CDR3 nucleotides are TGTGCCAGTAGGACCGGGACAGGCTGGGTAGGGGAGCTGTTTTTT. Its protein product is CASRTGTGWVGELFF. Combining the CDR3 with reference TRBV19 and TRBJ2-2 gives the whole variable domain DGGITQSPKYLFRKEGQNVTLSCEQNLNHDAMYWYRQDPGQGLRLIYYSQIVNDFQKGDIAEGYSVSREKKESFPLTVTSAQKNPTAFYLCASRTGTGWVGELFFGEGSRLTVL.

This clone was seen just once. CDR3 DNA: TGCGCCAGCAGCCCAGGAAATAGCAATCAGCCCCAGCATTTT. This translates into CASSPGNSNQPQHF. The V and J genes are TRBV5-1 and TRBJ1-5, with D unclear. This CDR3 region has 14 residues. The germline V and J ends were trimmed by 4 bases and 0 bases, with 8 bases remaining between them. The germline V gene encodes CDR1 SGHRS and CDR2 YFSETQ.